Below are 17 T cell receptor beta chains sequenced from a single sample in a study of shared clonotypes between healthy human individuals. Here immunoSEQ multiplex PCR was the method, and the copy in TCRdb shows in-frame clones only, minus some. The data show approximately 740,000 clones, around 92% seen once. CD8 cells classed as naive were CD45RO-negative and positively selected for CCR7, excluding terminally differentiated effector memory CD45RA+ cells. The source material was naive CD8+ T cells sorted from blood. These receptors came from a man aged 25-45 years in good health.

The chain has TRBV7-2 and TRBJ2-2; 9 positions match TRBD1. V dropped 6 bases and J dropped 7; count of bases not matched to a gene: 18. Germline CDR1 reads SGHTA; CDR2 reads FQGNSA. This CDR3 has 18 amino acids. The CDR3 DNA reads as TGTGCCAGCAGTCTCCAAGCCGGGACAGGGATAGGTATCGGGGAGCTGTTTTTT. Its translation is CASSLQAGTGIGIGELFF.

The chain couples TRBV21-1 to TRBJ2-5; the DNA was not used to check the table's D call, TRBD2. TRBV21-1 is a documented pseudogene. CDR3 length equals 13 residues. CDR3 nucleotides: TGTGCCAACCCCCCGCTAGTTCAAGAGACCCAGTACTTC. Translating gives CANPPLVQETQYF.

This sequence joins TRBV28 and TRBJ2-7; TRBD2 agrees at 13 bases. The ends lost 8 bases at V and 3 bases at J; junction bases unmatched: 10. This CDR3 is 16 amino acids long. CDR1 is MDHEN and CDR2 is SYDVKM in the germline V gene. The CDR3: CASEGLAGDRSYEQYF. CDR3 DNA sequence: TGTGCCAGCGAAGGACTAGCGGGAGATCGTAGCTACGAGCAGTACTTC.

The chain is built from TRBV29-1 and TRBJ1-2; D unclear. The germline V and J ends were trimmed by 0 bases and 2 bases, with 10 bases remaining between them. Germline V gene data show CDR1 as SQVTM and CDR2 as ANQGSEA. This CDR3 has 14 amino acids. CDR3 DNA sequence: TGCAGCGTTGAAGATCCGCAGAAGAACTATGGCTACACCTTC. This sequence encodes CSVEDPQKNYGYTF.

This clone has just one count. CDR3 in amino acids: CASIGLAGGSSYNEQFF. The CDR3 DNA reads as TGTGCCAGTATTGGACTAGCGGGAGGGAGCTCCTACAATGAGCAGTTCTTC. The chain has TRBV19 and TRBJ2-1; 15 bases align to TRBD2. Losses at the gene ends were 7 bases for V and 0 bases for J; bases not matched to a gene: 4. The germline V gene encodes CDR1 LNHDA and CDR2 SQIVND (reference sequence). This CDR3 is 17 amino acids long.

The chain uses TRBV7-3 and TRBJ2-2; 7 nucleotides agree with TRBD1. The CDR3 covers 14 residues. Germline V gene data show CDR1 as SGHTA and CDR2 as FQGTGA. Trimming at V came to 3 bases and at J to 4 bases, leaving 2 bases not matched to a gene. CDR3 sequence reads: CASSFGTATGELFF. The CDR3 DNA follows: TGTGCCAGCAGCTTTGGGACAGCCACCGGGGAGCTGTTTTTT.

There are a few counts of this clone. The identical CDR3 is also encoded by other nucleotide sequences in the sample. The rearrangement links TRBV7-9 to TRBJ2-2; no firm D call. The CDR3 runs 13 residues. Trimming cost V 4 bases and J 2 bases, with 5 bases left between them. The germline CDR1 and CDR2 sequences are SEHNR and FQNEAQ (reference sequence). The CDR3 sequence: CASSSSNTGELFF. The CDR3 DNA is TGTGCCAGCAGCTCCAGCAACACCGGGGAGCTGTTTTTT.

The chain carries TRBV7-9 and TRBJ2-3, with 8 bases matching TRBD2. Germline CDR1 SEHNR, CDR2 FQNEAQ (reference sequence). The length of the CDR3 is 14 residues. Unmatched junction bases numbered 8, after V lost 8 bases and J lost 4 bases. CDR3 coding DNA: TGTGCCAGCGCCCCTAGCGGGTTAGCAGATACGCAGTATTTT. This gives the protein CASAPSGLADTQYF.

J is TRBJ2-7 and V is TRBV4-3; no firm D call. CDR1 and CDR2 from the germline V gene are LGHNA and YSLEER. Trimming took 1 base from V and 2 from J, leaving 18 bases between them. The CDR3 covers 17 residues. This CDR3 reads CASSQGSRPGAPYEQYF. The CDR3 nucleotides read TGCGCCAGCAGCCAAGGGTCGCGCCCAGGCGCCCCCTACGAGCAGTACTTC.

The rearrangement links TRBV7-6 to TRBJ1-5; a weak D match, TRBD1 (6 bases). This CDR3 is 14 amino acids long. The ends were cut back, 0 bases at V and 7 bases at J, with 10 bases in the middle. Germline CDR1 and CDR2: SGHVS and FNYEAQ. CDR3 coding DNA: TGTGCCAGCAGCTTAGCGCAGGGGACCCAGCCCCAGCATTTT. The encoded protein is CASSLAQGTQPQHF.

Comment on this clone: Other nucleotide sequences in the sample specify the same CDR3. This chain joins TRBV27 and TRBJ1-5; D ambiguous. Germline lookup yields CDR1 MNHEY and CDR2 SMNVEV (reference sequence). The CDR3 has 14 amino acids. The V and J ends lost 2 bases and 6 bases respectively, with 11 bases between them. The CDR3 DNA is TGTGCCAGCAGTTTAGGGAGGGAGAGTCAGCCCCAGCATTTT. Protein product: CASSLGRESQPQHF.

This rearrangement joins TRBV5-1 to TRBJ2-5; TRBD1 might be the D (6 bases). The germline V and J ends were trimmed by 1 base and 2 bases, with 9 bases remaining between them. This CDR3 contains 14 residues. The germline gives CDR1 SGHRS, CDR2 YFSETQ. The CDR3 region is CASSLLGGQETQYF. The CDR3 nucleotides read TGCGCCAGCAGCTTGTTAGGGGGACAAGAGACCCAGTACTTC.

The chain employs TRBV7-9 and TRBJ2-1; 9 bases map to TRBD2. J was trimmed by 3 bases and V by 5 bases; bases with no gene match: 14. This CDR3 comprises 18 residues. Germline V gene lookup returns CDR1 SEHNR and CDR2 FQNEAQ (reference sequence). Here the CDR3 DNA reads TGTGCCAGCAGCGAATATAGCGGGAGCTTCCTAATCTACAATGAGCAGTTCTTC. Amino acids: CASSEYSGSFLIYNEQFF. The full variable domain, in which reference TRBV7-9 and TRBJ2-1 provide the parts outside the CDR3, is DTGVSQNPRHKITKRGQNVTFRCDPISEHNRLYWYRQTLGQGPEFLTYFQNEAQLEKSRLLSDRFSAERPKGSFSTLEIQRTEQGDSAMYLCASSEYSGSFLIYNEQFFGPGTRLTVL.

V and J are TRBV10-3 and TRBJ2-7; 12 positions match TRBD1. This CDR3 spans 16 amino acids. Germline CDR1 ENHRY, CDR2 SYGVKD. Unmatched junction bases numbered 8, after V lost 8 bases and J lost 0 bases. Here the CDR3 reads CAIGPGQGATSYEQYF. CDR3 bases: TGTGCCATCGGACCGGGACAGGGGGCGACCTCCTACGAGCAGTACTTC.

V is TRBV10-2 and J is TRBJ2-2, with 8 bases fitting TRBD1. The J segment lost 0 bases and the V segment lost 7 bases, leaving 22 bases of the junction unmatched. CDR1 is WSHSY, CDR2 SAAADI, per germline. The CDR3 is 21 amino acids. The CDR3 spells CASTDLGQGYRLTPNTGELFF. As DNA, the CDR3 is TGCGCCAGCACCGACTTAGGACAGGGCTATCGCTTGACACCGAACACCGGGGAGCTGTTTTTT.

This chain links TRBV9 with TRBJ2-5; no definite D call. CDR1 SGDLS and CDR2 YYNGEE come from the germline V gene. Trimming removed 1 base from V and 2 bases from J, with 6 bases in between. There are 13 residues in the CDR3. CDR3 residues: CASSVFGQETQYF. The DNA of the CDR3 is TGTGCCAGCAGCGTATTTGGACAAGAGACCCAGTACTTC.

To note about this clone: The sample contains more than one DNA sequence encoding this CDR3. CDR3 sequence reads: CASSVEGNTIYF. In DNA form, the CDR3 reads TGTGCCAGCAGCGTGGAAGGAAACACCATATATTTT. This chain uses TRBV9 with TRBJ1-3; D not certain. The V end lost 2 bases, the J end lost 4 bases, and 4 bases lay between the germline ends. The CDR3 is 12 amino acids. Per the germline V gene, CDR1 is SGDLS and CDR2 is YYNGEE.